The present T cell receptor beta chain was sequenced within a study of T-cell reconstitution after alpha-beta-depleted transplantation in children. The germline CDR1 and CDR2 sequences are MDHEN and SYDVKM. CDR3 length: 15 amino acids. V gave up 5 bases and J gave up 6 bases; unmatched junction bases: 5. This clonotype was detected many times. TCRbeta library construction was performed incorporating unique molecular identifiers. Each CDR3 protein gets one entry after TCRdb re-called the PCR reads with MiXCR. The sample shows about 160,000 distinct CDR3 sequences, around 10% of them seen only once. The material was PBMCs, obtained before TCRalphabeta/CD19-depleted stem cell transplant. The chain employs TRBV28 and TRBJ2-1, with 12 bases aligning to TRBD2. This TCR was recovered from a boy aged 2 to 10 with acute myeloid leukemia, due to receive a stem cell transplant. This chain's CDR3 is CASSPPTSGSNEQFF. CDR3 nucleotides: TGTGCCAGCAGTCCACCGACTAGCGGGAGCAATGAGCAGTTCTTC.